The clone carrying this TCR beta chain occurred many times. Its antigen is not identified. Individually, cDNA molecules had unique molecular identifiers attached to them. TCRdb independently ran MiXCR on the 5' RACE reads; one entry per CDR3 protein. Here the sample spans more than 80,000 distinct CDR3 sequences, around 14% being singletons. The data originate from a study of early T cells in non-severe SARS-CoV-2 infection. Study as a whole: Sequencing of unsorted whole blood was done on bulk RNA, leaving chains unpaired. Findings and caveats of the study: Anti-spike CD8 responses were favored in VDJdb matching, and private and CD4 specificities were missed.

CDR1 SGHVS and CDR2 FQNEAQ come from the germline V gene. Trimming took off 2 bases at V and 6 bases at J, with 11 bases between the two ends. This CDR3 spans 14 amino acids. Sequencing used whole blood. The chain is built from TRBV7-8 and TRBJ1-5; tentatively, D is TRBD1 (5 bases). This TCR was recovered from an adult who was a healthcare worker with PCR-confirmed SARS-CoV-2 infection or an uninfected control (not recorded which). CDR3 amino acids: CASSLLGEPQPQHF. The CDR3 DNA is TGTGCCAGCAGCTTACTGGGGGAGCCTCAGCCCCAGCATTTT.